The 21 T cell receptor beta chains below all came from one sample that was sequenced in a study of blood T cell repertoires in COVID-19. Method: immunoSEQ multiplex PCR; TCRdb's copy keeps in-frame clones and lacks some. The sample includes around 150,000 clones, about 90% seen only once; the top ten take 4.8%. The sequenced material came from peripheral blood. The receptor set was obtained from a man aged 25-45 years with COVID-19, enrolled during active disease.

The V and J genes are TRBV28 and TRBJ2-7; TRBD2 aligns across 7 bases. Unmatched junction bases numbered 13, after V lost 5 bases and J lost 12 bases. Germline V gives CDR1 MDHEN, CDR2 SYDVKM. The CDR3 has 13 residues. This CDR3 reads CASSKDQGRGRYF. In DNA form, the CDR3 reads TGTGCCAGCAGTAAGGACCAAGGGAGGGGTCGGTACTTC.

The chain has TRBV7-7 and TRBJ2-3; TRBD1 aligns across 7 bases. CDR1 is SSHAT and CDR2 is FNYEAQ in the germline V gene (reference sequence). This CDR3 has 14 amino acids. V gave up 1 base and J gave up 8 bases; unmatched junction bases: 6. CDR3 nucleotides: TGTGCCAGCAGCTTAGAAGGGACAGTTGGTACGCAGTATTTT. The encoded protein is CASSLEGTVGTQYF. Full variable domain (remainder filled in from reference TRBV7-7 and TRBJ2-3): GAGVSQSPRYKVTKRGQDVTLRCDPISSHATLYWYQQALGQGPEFLTYFNYEAQPDKSGLPSDRFSAERPEGSISTLTIQRTEQRDSAMYRCASSLEGTVGTQYFGPGTRLTVL.

This clone was seen once. This chain uses TRBV28 with TRBJ1-5, with 8 bases lining up with TRBD1. Germline CDR1 MDHEN, CDR2 SYDVKM. This CDR3 comprises 15 residues. The trim removed 5 bases at V and 0 bases at J, leaving 3 bases unmatched. Here the CDR3 DNA reads TGTGCCAGCAGTCGGACAGGGCATAGCAATCAGCCCCAGCATTTT. It translates to CASSRTGHSNQPQHF.

V is TRBV5-5 and J is TRBJ1-2; tentative D call: TRBD1 (5 bases). Germline lookup yields CDR1 SGHKS and CDR2 YYEKEE (reference sequence). With 5 bases removed from V and 4 bases from J, the gap between germline ends came to 18 bases. This CDR3 region has 15 residues. The CDR3 nucleotides read TGTGCCAGCAGTCCGACAGAGATGACCCCCTATGGCTACACCTTC. This translates into CASSPTEMTPYGYTF.

The rearrangement joins TRBV18 to TRBJ2-1, with 7 bases fitting TRBD1. Germline CDR1 KGHSH, CDR2 LQKENI. J was trimmed by 1 base and V by 6 bases; bases with no gene match: 9. The CDR3 is 16 amino acids. The CDR3 DNA reads as TGTGCCAGCTCGGCACAGGGGTTGATATCCTACAATGAGCAGTTCTTC. This translates into CASSAQGLISYNEQFF.

The chain joins TRBV2 to TRBJ2-1, with D perhaps TRBD1 (5 bases). The germline V and J ends were trimmed by 4 bases and 14 bases, with 21 bases remaining between them. Germline CDR1 SNHLY, CDR2 FYNNEI. The CDR3 runs to 14 residues. The CDR3 sequence: CASSGSGATTLEFF. DNA for the CDR3: TGTGCCAGCAGTGGGTCTGGGGCGACAACCTTGGAGTTCTTC.

The chain recombines TRBV10-3 with TRBJ2-2; TRBD2 aligns across 8 bases. V lost 10 bases and J lost 1; bases outside the gene matches: 5. Germline CDR1 is ENHRY and CDR2 is SYGVKD. This CDR3 comprises 14 residues. This CDR3 is CATVAGRNTGELFF. Written as DNA, the CDR3 is TGTGCCACCGTAGCGGGACGGAACACCGGGGAGCTGTTTTTT.

The rearrangement uses TRBV29-1 and TRBJ2-1; 10 bases are shared with TRBD2. Germline V lookup: CDR1 SQVTM, CDR2 ANQGSEA. CDR3 size: 14 residues. V lost 8 bases to trimming and J lost 9 bases; unmatched junction nucleotides: 13. The CDR3: CSYNLGLAKVEQFF. DNA for the CDR3: TGCAGCTACAACCTGGGACTAGCGAAAGTTGAGCAGTTCTTC.

The J gene is TRBJ1-3, the V gene TRBV29-1, with TRBD1 matching over 9 bases. This CDR3 has 14 amino acids. With V trimmed by 7 bases and J by 1 base, 5 bases remained unmatched. Looked up from germline, CDR1 is SQVTM and CDR2 is ANQGSEA. CDR3 nucleotide sequence: TGCAGCGCTTTGGGACAGGGTTCTGGAAACACCATATATTTT. This translates into CSALGQGSGNTIYF.

This chain joins TRBV7-9 and TRBJ1-1; D is possibly TRBD1 (5 bases). CDR1 SEHNR and CDR2 FQNEAQ come from the germline V gene (reference sequence). V shed 0 bases and J shed 6 bases, with 17 bases lying between them. This CDR3 spans 16 amino acids. The CDR3 region has the DNA TGTGCCAGCAGCTTAGCGCTTTGGGGCCCGGTAGCTGAAGCTTTCTTT. Encoded protein: CASSLALWGPVAEAFF.

This chain connects TRBV9 to TRBJ1-3, with 8 nucleotides matching TRBD1. The CDR3 is made up of 14 amino acids. V was pared by 3 bases and J by 1 base, with 0 bases of the junction left unmatched. The germline V gene has CDR1 SGDLS and CDR2 YYNGEE. The CDR3 spells CASSGTGSGNTIYF. The CDR3 DNA is TGTGCCAGCAGCGGGACAGGGTCTGGAAACACCATATATTTT.

J is TRBJ2-4 and V is TRBV12-3 or TRBV12-4; 7 bases agree with TRBD1. Trimming removed 8 bases from V and 7 bases from J; junction bases left unmatched: 5. This CDR3 is built from 12 residues. The CDR3 DNA sequence: TGTGCCAGCGGGGCGGACAGGAACATTCAGTACTTC. Translation: CASGADRNIQYF.

This clone was seen only once. The rearrangement links TRBV6-5 to TRBJ2-5, with 12 bases that match TRBD2. Per the germline V gene, CDR1 is MNHEY and CDR2 is SVGAGI. The CDR3 is 13 residues long. V was pared by 6 bases and J by 5 bases, with 1 base of the junction left unmatched. The chain's CDR3 is CASRTSGRETQYF. The CDR3 nucleotides are TGTGCCAGCAGAACTAGCGGGAGGGAGACCCAGTACTTC.

The gene calls are TRBV7-2 and TRBJ2-1; 9 positions match TRBD2. The CDR3 spans 17 residues. V shed 1 base, J shed 8 bases, and the junction held 12 bases outside the gene matches. Germline-derived CDR1 and CDR2 are SGHTA and FQGNSA. The CDR3 loop is CASSLVWGSGRSHEQFF. CDR3 nucleotide sequence: TGTGCCAGCAGCTTAGTTTGGGGAAGCGGGAGGAGTCATGAGCAGTTCTTC.

V and J are TRBV4-1 and TRBJ1-6; D gene ambiguous. The V end was cut by 0 bases, the J end by 0 bases, with 6 bases between. This CDR3 spans 16 amino acids. CDR1 and CDR2 from the germline V gene are MGHRA and YSYEKL. CDR3 in amino acids: CASSQDTNSYNSPLHF. Written as DNA, the CDR3 is TGCGCCAGCAGCCAAGATACTAACTCCTATAATTCACCCCTCCACTTT.

The gene calls are TRBV6-1 and TRBJ2-2; TRBD2 is a possible D gene (5 bases). CDR3 length: 15 residues. V lost 1 base to trimming and J lost 6 bases, with 12 bases between them. Germline V lookup: CDR1 MNHNS, CDR2 SASEGT. The CDR3 loop is CASSEGIGVSGELFF. CDR3 in DNA: TGTGCCAGCAGTGAAGGTATCGGGGTCTCCGGGGAGCTGTTTTTT.

J is TRBJ2-7 and V is TRBV30, with TRBD1 matching over 9 bases. Per the germline V gene, CDR1 is GTSNPN and CDR2 is SVGIG (reference sequence). Trimming at V came to 5 bases and at J to 4 bases, leaving 3 bases not matched to a gene. The CDR3 consists of 12 residues. The CDR3 here is CAWSGQGYEQYF. The CDR3 DNA reads as TGTGCCTGGTCGGGACAGGGATACGAGCAGTACTTC.

Of note for this clone: At one boundary the junction diverges from the germline segment, which might be a read error. The chain joins TRBV3-1 (or the pseudogene TRBV3-2) to TRBJ2-7, with a weak D call TRBD2 (6 bases). Germline values: CDR1 LGHDT, CDR2 YNNKEL (reference sequence). The CDR3 covers 12 residues. The chain's CDR3 is CASRQAGYEQYF. The DNA for the CDR3 is TGTGCCAGCAGACAAGCGGGTTACGAGCAGTACTTC.

The V gene is TRBV5-6, the J gene TRBJ1-3; 9 bases match TRBD1. The J segment lost 4 bases and the V segment lost 2 bases, leaving 7 bases of the junction unmatched. The germline V gene has CDR1 SGHDT and CDR2 YYEEEE. This CDR3 comprises 16 residues. The CDR3 is CASSFLTGGIGNTIYF. CDR3 DNA sequence: TGTGCCAGCAGCTTCTTGACAGGGGGGATCGGAAACACCATATATTTT. Supplemented by reference TRBV5-6 and TRBJ1-3, the full variable domain reads DAGVTQSPTHLIKTRGQQVTLRCSPKSGHDTVSWYQQALGQGPQFIFQYYEEEERQRGNFPDRFSGHQFPNYSSELNVNALLLGDSALYLCASSFLTGGIGNTIYFGEGSWLTVV.

CDR3 residues: CASSVGRGTANTEAFF. DNA for the CDR3: TGTGCCAGCAGCGTAGGCCGGGGGACAGCGAACACTGAAGCTTTCTTT. The chain joins TRBV9 to TRBJ1-1, with 7 positions matching TRBD1. CDR3 length: 16 residues. V dropped 0 bases and J dropped 1; count of bases not matched to a gene: 6. CDR1 is SGDLS and CDR2 is YYNGEE in the germline V gene.

The genes are TRBV5-6 and TRBJ2-4; 8 bases agree with TRBD1. V was pared by 1 base and J by 14 bases, with 5 bases of the junction left unmatched. Germline-derived CDR1 and CDR2 are SGHDT and YYEEEE. This CDR3 has 12 amino acids. The CDR3 sequence: CASSLRTGRKYF. Written as DNA, the CDR3 is TGTGCCAGCAGCTTGCGGACAGGGCGAAAGTACTTC. The full variable domain, with the rest looked up from reference TRBV5-6 and TRBJ2-4, is DAGVTQSPTHLIKTRGQQVTLRCSPKSGHDTVSWYQQALGQGPQFIFQYYEEEERQRGNFPDRFSGHQFPNYSSELNVNALLLGDSALYLCASSLRTGRKYFGAGTRLSVL.